The 10 T cell receptor beta chains below all came from one sample that was sequenced in a study of T cells in Graves' hyperthyroidism and ophthalmopathy. The source material, RNA transcripts, was used to amplify TCR beta CDR3 regions. TCR CDR3 underwent first-round RT-PCR with the HTBI primer set. MiXCR, applied by TCRdb to the multiplex PCR reads, yields one record per CDR3 protein. The repertoire holds over 400,000 distinct CDR3 sequences, with roughly 14% as singletons. The sample consisted of blood. The receptors derive from a young man with Graves' ophthalmopathy.

This clonotype was found many times. The rearrangement uses TRBV2 and TRBJ1-6; TRBD1 matches 7 bases. There are 14 residues in the CDR3. V trimming: 5 bases; J trimming: 7 bases; junction bases outside the gene matches: 5. Germline V gene sequence: CDR1 SNHLY, CDR2 FYNNEI. The CDR3: CASSKDRVNSPLHF. For the CDR3, the DNA is TGTGCCAGCAGTAAAGACAGGGTAAATTCACCCCTCCACTTT.

This clonotype showed up just a few times. The J gene is TRBJ1-4, the V gene TRBV9, with TRBD1 matching 8 bases. The germline V gene has CDR1 SGDLS and CDR2 YYNGEE. After removal of 1 base from V and 5 bases from J, the junction contained 7 bases not matched to a gene. CDR3 length: 16 amino acids. In DNA form, the CDR3 reads TGTGCCAGCAGCGTAACAAAGGACAGGGACAATGAAAAACTGTTTTTT. Protein product: CASSVTKDRDNEKLFF.

This clonotype was detected many times. The gene calls are TRBV6-1 and TRBJ1-2, with 7 bases aligning to TRBD1. Trimming at V came to 4 bases and at J to 6 bases, leaving 5 bases not matched to a gene. The length of the CDR3 is 13 residues. Per the germline V gene, CDR1 is MNHNS and CDR2 is SASEGT. In DNA form, the CDR3 reads TGTGCCAGCAGTGCGCCAGGGGGGGATGGCTACACCTTC. Encoded protein: CASSAPGGDGYTF.

Turning to this clonotype: With a much larger clone just one base away, this may be a read error. No conserved phenylalanine or tryptophan ends this CDR3, so it is likely a read error. The V call is TRBV6-1, the J call TRBJ2-1, with 10 bases aligning to TRBD2. V was pared by 6 bases and J by 4 bases, with 6 bases of the junction left unmatched. Looked up from germline, CDR1 is MNHNS and CDR2 is SASEGT. The CDR3 is 15 amino acids. CDR3 in DNA: TGTGCCAGCAGCCAGAGCGGGAGGGCTTACAATGAGCAGTTCCTC. Amino acid sequence: CASSQSGRAYNEQFL.

Ten or more counts support this clonotype. The V gene is TRBV3-1, the J gene TRBJ2-7; D call uncertain. V lost 0 bases and J lost 2, with 14 bases in between. This CDR3 contains 16 residues. Germline lookup yields CDR1 LGHDT and CDR2 YNNKEL (reference sequence). CDR3 DNA: TGTGCCAGCAGCCAAGATTTGGGTCAGAAGGCCTACGAGCAGTACTTC. Translation gives CASSQDLGQKAYEQYF.

In this sample, this clonotype turned up once. This chain uses TRBV6-4 with TRBJ2-3, with D unclear. Per germline, CDR1 MRHNA and CDR2 SNTAGT. V shed 1 base and J shed 4 bases, with 9 bases lying between them. CDR3 size: 14 residues. CDR3 amino acids: CASSDWGMADTQYF. CDR3 DNA: TGTGCCAGCAGTGACTGGGGAATGGCAGATACGCAGTATTTT.

This clonotype showed up many times. The rearrangement uses TRBV3-1 and TRBJ2-2; no clear D. Germline V gene data show CDR1 as LGHDT and CDR2 as YNNKEL (reference sequence). The CDR3 is 14 residues long. Trimming took 0 bases from V and 7 from J, leaving 9 bases between them. DNA of the CDR3: TGTGCCAGCAGCCAAGAAACAGTCAGCGGGGAGCTGTTTTTT. Amino acids: CASSQETVSGELFF. Filled out from reference TRBV3-1 and TRBJ2-2, the complete variable domain reads DTAVSQTPKYLVTQMGNDKSIKCEQNLGHDTMYWYKQDSKKFLKIMFSYNNKELIINETVPNRFSPKSPDKAHLNLHINSLELGDSAVYFCASSQETVSGELFFGEGSRLTVL.

This clonotype was picked up many times. The DNA for the CDR3 is TGTGCCAGCAGGACAGGAGGAAACACCATATATTTT. Translated, it gives CASRTGGNTIYF. The rearrangement joins TRBV6-1 to TRBJ1-3; maybe TRBD1 (6 bases). Germline V gives CDR1 MNHNS, CDR2 SASEGT. The CDR3 is made up of 12 amino acids. V gave up 6 bases and J gave up 4 bases, with 7 bases separating them.

This clonotype was seen many times. The chain has TRBV13 and TRBJ2-1; TRBD2 might be the D (6 bases). CDR1 is PRHDT, CDR2 FYEKMQ, per germline (reference sequence). The CDR3 has 14 amino acids. The V and J ends lost 5 bases and 4 bases respectively, with 12 bases between them. DNA of the CDR3: TGTGCCAGCAGCCCGGGACTTAAATACAATGAGCAGTTCTTC. Protein: CASSPGLKYNEQFF.

The V and J genes are TRBV5-1 and TRBJ2-3; D is uncertain. This CDR3 contains 14 residues. Trimming stripped 0 bases from V and 1 base from J, with 6 bases between. Germline V gene lookup returns CDR1 SGHRS and CDR2 YFSETQ. The DNA of the CDR3 is TGCGCCAGCAGCTTGGATGCGGGCACAGATACGCAGTATTTT. This encodes CASSLDAGTDTQYF.